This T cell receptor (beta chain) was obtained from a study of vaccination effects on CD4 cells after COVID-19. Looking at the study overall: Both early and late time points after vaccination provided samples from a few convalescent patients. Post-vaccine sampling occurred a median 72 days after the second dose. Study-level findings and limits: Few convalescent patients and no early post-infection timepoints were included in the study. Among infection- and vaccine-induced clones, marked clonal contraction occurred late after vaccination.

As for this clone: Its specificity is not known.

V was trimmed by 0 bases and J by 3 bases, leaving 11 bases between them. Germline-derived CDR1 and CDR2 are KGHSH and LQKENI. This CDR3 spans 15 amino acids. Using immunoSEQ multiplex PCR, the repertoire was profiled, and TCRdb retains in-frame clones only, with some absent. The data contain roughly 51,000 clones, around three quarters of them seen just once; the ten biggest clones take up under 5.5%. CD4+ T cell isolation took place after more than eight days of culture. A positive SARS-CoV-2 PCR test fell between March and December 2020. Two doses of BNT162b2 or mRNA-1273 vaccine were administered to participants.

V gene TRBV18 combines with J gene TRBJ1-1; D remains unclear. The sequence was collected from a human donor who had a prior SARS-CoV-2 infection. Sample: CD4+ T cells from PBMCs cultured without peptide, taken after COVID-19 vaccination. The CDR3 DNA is TGTGCCAGCTCACCACCGGGGTTACGGGACACTGAAGCTTTCTTT. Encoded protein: CASSPPGLRDTEAFF.